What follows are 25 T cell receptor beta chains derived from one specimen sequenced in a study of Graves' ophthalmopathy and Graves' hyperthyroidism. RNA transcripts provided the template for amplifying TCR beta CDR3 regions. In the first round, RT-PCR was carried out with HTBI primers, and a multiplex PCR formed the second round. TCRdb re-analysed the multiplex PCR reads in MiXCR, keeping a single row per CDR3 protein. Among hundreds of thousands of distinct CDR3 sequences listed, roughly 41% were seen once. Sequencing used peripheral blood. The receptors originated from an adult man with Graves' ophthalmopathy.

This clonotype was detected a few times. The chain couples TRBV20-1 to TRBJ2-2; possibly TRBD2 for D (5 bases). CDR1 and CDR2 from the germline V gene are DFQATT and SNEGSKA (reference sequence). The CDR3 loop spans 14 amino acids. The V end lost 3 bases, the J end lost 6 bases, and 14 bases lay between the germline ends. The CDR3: CSASLLRGAGELFF. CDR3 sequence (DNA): TGCAGTGCTAGTCTCCTCCGGGGTGCCGGGGAGCTGTTTTTT.

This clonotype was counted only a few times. This CDR3 is CASSQPGTRGETQYF. The CDR3 DNA sequence: TGCGCCAGCAGCCAGCCCGGGACTAGGGGAGAGACCCAGTACTTC. The rearrangement uses TRBV4-1 and TRBJ2-5; 8 nucleotides match TRBD2. The CDR3 runs 15 residues. Trimming removed 3 bases from V and 4 bases from J; junction bases left unmatched: 7. The germline V gene encodes CDR1 MGHRA and CDR2 YSYEKL.

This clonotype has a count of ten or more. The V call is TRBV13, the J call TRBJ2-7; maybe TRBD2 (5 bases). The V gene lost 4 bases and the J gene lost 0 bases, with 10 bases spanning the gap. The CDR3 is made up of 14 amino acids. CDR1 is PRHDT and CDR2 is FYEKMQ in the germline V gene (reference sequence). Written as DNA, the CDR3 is TGTGCCAGCAGCTCCTTAGGGAGCTCCTACGAGCAGTACTTC. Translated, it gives CASSSLGSSYEQYF.

CDR3 DNA: TGTGCCAGCAGTTACGGGACAGGGACCAGCGAGCAGTACTTC. Its protein is CASSYGTGTSEQYF. The V and J genes are TRBV6-1 and TRBJ2-7; 9 nucleotides align to TRBD1. The V segment lost 5 bases and the J segment 6 bases; nucleotides outside the gene matches: 8. CDR3 length: 14 amino acids. Germline CDR1 MNHNS, CDR2 SASEGT.

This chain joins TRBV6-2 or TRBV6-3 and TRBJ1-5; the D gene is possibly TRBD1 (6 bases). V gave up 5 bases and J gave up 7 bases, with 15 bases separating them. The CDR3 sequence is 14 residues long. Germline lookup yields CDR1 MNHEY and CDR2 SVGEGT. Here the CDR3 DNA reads TGTGCCAGCAGTCATACGGGGGGCGAACAGCCCCAGCATTTT. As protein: CASSHTGGEQPQHF.

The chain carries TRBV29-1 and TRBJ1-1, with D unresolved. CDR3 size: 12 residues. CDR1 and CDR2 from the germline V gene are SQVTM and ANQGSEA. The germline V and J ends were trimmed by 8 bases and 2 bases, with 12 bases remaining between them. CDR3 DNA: TGCAGCTTACTTCTGACAAACACTGAAGCTTTCTTT. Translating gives CSLLLTNTEAFF.

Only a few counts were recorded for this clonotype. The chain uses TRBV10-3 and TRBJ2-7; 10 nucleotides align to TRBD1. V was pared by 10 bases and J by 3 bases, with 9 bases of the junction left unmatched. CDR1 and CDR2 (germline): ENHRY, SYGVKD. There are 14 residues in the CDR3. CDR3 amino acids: CASSMGQGFYEQYF. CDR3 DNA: TGTGCCAGCTCCATGGGACAGGGGTTCTACGAGCAGTACTTC.

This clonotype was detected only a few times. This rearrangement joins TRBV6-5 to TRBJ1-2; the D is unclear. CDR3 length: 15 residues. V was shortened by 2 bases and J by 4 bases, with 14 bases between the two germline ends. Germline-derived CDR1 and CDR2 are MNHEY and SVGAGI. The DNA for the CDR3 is TGTGCCAGCAGTTACACGTCGTCAAGGGTCTATGGCTACACCTTC. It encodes CASSYTSSRVYGYTF.

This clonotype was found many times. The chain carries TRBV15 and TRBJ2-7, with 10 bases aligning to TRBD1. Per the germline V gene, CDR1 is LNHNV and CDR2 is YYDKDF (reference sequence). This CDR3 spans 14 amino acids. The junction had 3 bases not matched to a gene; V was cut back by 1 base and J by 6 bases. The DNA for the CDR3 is TGTGCCACCAGCAGAGGGGGGACAGGGGTCGAGCAGTACTTC. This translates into CATSRGGTGVEQYF.

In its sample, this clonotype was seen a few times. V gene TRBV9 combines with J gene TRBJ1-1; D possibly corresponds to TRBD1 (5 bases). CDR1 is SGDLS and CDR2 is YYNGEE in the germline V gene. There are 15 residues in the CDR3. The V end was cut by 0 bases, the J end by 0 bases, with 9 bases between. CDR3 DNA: TGTGCCAGCAGCGTAGGGGGCAGCTTGAACACTGAAGCTTTCTTT. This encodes CASSVGGSLNTEAFF.

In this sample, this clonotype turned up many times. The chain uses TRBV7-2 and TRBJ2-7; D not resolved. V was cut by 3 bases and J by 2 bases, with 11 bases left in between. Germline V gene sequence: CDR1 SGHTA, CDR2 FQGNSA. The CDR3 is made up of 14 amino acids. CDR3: CASSLSQSTYEQYF. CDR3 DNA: TGTGCCAGCAGCTTGTCACAGAGCACCTACGAGCAGTACTTC.

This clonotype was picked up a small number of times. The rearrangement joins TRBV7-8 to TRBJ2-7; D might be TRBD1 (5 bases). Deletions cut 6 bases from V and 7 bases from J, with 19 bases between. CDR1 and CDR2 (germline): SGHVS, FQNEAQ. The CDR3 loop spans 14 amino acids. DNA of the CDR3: TGTGCCAGCAGTGAAGGTGTGGACACCGGGGAGCAGTACTTC. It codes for CASSEGVDTGEQYF.

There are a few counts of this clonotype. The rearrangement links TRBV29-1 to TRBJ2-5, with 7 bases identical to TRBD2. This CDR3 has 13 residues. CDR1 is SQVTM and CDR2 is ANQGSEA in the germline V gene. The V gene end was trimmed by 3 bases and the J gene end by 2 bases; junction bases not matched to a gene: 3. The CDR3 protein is CSVELGGQETQYF. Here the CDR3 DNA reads TGCAGCGTTGAGTTGGGAGGGCAAGAGACCCAGTACTTC. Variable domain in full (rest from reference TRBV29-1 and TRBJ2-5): SAVISQKPSRDICQRGTSLTIQCQVDSQVTMMFWYRQQPGQSLTLIATANQGSEATYESGFVIDKFPISRPNLTFSTLTVSNMSPEDSSIYLCSVELGGQETQYFGPGTRLLVL.

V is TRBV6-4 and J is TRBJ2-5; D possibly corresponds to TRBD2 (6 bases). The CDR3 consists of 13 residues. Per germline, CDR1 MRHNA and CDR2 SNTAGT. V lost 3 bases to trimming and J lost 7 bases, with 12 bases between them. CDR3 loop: CASSEGQGGTQYF. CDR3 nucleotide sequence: TGTGCCAGCAGTGAAGGGCAGGGAGGGACCCAGTACTTC.

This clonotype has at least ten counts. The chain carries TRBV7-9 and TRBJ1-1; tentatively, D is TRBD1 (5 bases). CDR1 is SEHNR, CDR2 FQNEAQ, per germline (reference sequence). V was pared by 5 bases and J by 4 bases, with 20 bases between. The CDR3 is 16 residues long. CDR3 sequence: CASSPGDRSLSTEAFF. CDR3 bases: TGTGCCAGCAGCCCTGGGGACCGGAGCTTGAGCACTGAAGCTTTCTTT.

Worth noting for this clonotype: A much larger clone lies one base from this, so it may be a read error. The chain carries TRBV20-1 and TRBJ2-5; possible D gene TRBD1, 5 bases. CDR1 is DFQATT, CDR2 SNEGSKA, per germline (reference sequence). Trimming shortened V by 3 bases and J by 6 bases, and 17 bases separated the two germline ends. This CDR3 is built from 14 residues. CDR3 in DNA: TGCAGTGCTAGCGATGACAAGGGGATGAAGACCCAGTACTTC. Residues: CSASDDKGMKTQYF.

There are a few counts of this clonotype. CDR3 in amino acids: CASSPPGTAAYEQYF. CDR3 sequence (DNA): TGTGCCAGCAGCCCGCCCGGGACAGCTGCCTACGAGCAGTACTTC. The chain has TRBV4-2 and TRBJ2-7; 7 nucleotides align to TRBD1. Germline trimming cut 4 bases from V and 2 bases from J; bases unmatched to any gene: 8. The CDR3 is 15 residues long. CDR1 is LGHNA, CDR2 YNFKEQ, per germline.

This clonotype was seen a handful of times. The CDR3 DNA reads TGTGCCAGCAGCCAAGATTGGGGGGGGAGCCAAGAGACCCAGTACTTC. Encoded protein: CASSQDWGGSQETQYF. The rearrangement links TRBV7-2 to TRBJ2-5; 7 bases map to TRBD2. CDR1 and CDR2 from the germline V gene are SGHTA and FQGNSA. This CDR3 comprises 16 residues. J gave up 1 base and V 5 bases, and 10 bases lay outside the gene matches. Full variable domain (missing parts from reference TRBV7-2 and TRBJ2-5): GAGVSQSPSNKVTEKGKDVELRCDPISGHTALYWYRQSLGQGLEFLIYFQGNSAPDKSGLPSDRFSAERTGGSVSTLTIQRTQQEDSAVYLCASSQDWGGSQETQYFGPGTRLLVL.

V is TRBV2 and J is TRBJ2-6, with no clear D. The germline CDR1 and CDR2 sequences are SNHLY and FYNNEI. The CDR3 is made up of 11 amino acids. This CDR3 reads CAKTGANVLTF. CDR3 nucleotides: TGTGCGAAGACAGGGGCCAACGTCCTGACTTTC.

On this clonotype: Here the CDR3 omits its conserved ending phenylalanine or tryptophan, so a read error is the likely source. The DNA for the CDR3 is TGTGCCAGCAGCTTGTCCCGAGACAGGGTCCCCACTGAAGCTTTCCTT. It translates to CASSLSRDRVPTEAFL. The rearrangement joins TRBV5-4 to TRBJ1-1, with 7 bases lining up with TRBD1. Germline-derived CDR1 and CDR2 are SGHNT and YYREEE (reference sequence). The CDR3 spans 16 residues. The junction had 10 bases not matched to a gene; V was cut back by 1 base and J by 4 bases.

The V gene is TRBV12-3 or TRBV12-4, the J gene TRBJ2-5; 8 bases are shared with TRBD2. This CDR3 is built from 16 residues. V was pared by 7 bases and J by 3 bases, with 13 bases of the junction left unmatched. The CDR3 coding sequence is TGTGCCAGCACCCCCTTCCGGGGGGGCTTAGAAGAGACCCAGTACTTC. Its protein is CASTPFRGGLEETQYF.

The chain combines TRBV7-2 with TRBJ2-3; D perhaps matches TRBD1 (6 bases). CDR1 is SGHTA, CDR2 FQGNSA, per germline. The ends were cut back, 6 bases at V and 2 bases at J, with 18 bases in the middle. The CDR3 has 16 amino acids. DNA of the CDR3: TGTGCCAGCAGTAGGGTTAGGACAGCCTTCACAGATACGCAGTATTTT. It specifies CASSRVRTAFTDTQYF.

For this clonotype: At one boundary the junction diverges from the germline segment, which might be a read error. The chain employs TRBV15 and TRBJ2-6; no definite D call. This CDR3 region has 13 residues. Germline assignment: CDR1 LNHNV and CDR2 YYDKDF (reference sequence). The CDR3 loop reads CAASRDGANVLTF. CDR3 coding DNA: TGTGCCGCCAGCAGAGATGGGGCCAACGTCCTGACTTTC. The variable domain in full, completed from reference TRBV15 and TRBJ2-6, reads DAMVIQNPRYQVTQFGKPVTLSCSQTLNHNVMYWYQQKSSQAPKLLFHYYDKDFNNEADTPDNFQSRRPNTSFCFLDIRSPGLGDTAMYLCAASRDGANVLTFGAGSRLTVL.

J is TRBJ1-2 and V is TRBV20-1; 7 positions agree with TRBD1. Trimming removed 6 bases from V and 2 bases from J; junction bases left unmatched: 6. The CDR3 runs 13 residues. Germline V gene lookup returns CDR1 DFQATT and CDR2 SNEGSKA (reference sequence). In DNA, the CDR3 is TGCAGTGCCAATACAGGGGCGAACTATGGCTACACCTTC. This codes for CSANTGANYGYTF.

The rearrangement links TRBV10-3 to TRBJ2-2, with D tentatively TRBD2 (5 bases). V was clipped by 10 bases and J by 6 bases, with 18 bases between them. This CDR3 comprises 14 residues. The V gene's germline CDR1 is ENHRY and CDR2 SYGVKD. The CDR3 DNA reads TGTGCCAGCATCGGCGGGTGGTTCGCCGGGGAGCTGTTTTTT. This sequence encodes CASIGGWFAGELFF.